One sample yielded the 26 T cell receptor beta chains listed below, sequenced in a study of blood T cell repertoires in COVID-19. This table comes from immunoSEQ multiplex PCR, and its TCRdb copy is limited to in-frame clones, with some not included. The sample has more than 250,000 clones; around 83% are singletons. Sequencing was done on a sample of peripheral blood. The receptor set was obtained from a woman between 45 and 60 years old with acute or convalescent COVID-19.

The chain recombines TRBV7-6 with TRBJ1-1; 10 bases agree with TRBD1. CDR3 length: 15 residues. The V segment lost 5 bases and the J segment 4 bases; nucleotides outside the gene matches: 7. Per the germline V gene, CDR1 is SGHVS and CDR2 is FNYEAQ. In DNA form, the CDR3 reads TGTGCCAGCAGCGCCCAGACAGGGGGCCTCACTGAAGCTTTCTTT. It encodes CASSAQTGGLTEAFF.

This clone appeared a single time. The chain combines TRBV6-1 with TRBJ1-6; D remains ambiguous. Trimming took 4 bases from V and 0 from J, leaving 13 bases between them. Germline CDR1 and CDR2: MNHNS and SASEGT. This CDR3 spans 17 amino acids. Written as DNA, the CDR3 is TGTGCCAGCAGTGGGCCGGCGGCGCTCTCCTATAATTCACCCCTCCACTTT. Translated: CASSGPAALSYNSPLHF.

V and J are TRBV19 and TRBJ2-7, with 10 bases identical to TRBD2. The V segment lost 6 bases and the J segment 2 bases; nucleotides outside the gene matches: 4. Per the germline V gene, CDR1 is LNHDA and CDR2 is SQIVND (reference sequence). The CDR3 contains 14 residues. As DNA, the CDR3 is TGTGCCAGTAGGAGCGGGAGGGCCCCCTACGAGCAGTACTTC. Amino acid sequence: CASRSGRAPYEQYF. Drawing the rest from reference TRBV19 and TRBJ2-7, the complete variable domain is DGGITQSPKYLFRKEGQNVTLSCEQNLNHDAMYWYRQDPGQGLRLIYYSQIVNDFQKGDIAEGYSVSREKKESFPLTVTSAQKNPTAFYLCASRSGRAPYEQYFGPGTRLTVT.

The chain couples TRBV6-5 to TRBJ2-7, with 8 bases fitting TRBD2. Trimming cost V 5 bases and J 6 bases; bases outside gene matches: 6. The CDR3 has 13 amino acids. From germline, CDR1 is MNHEY and CDR2 SVGAGI. The CDR3 DNA reads as TGTGCCAGCAGTAAGGGCGGGGGGTTCGAGCAGTACGTC. It yields the protein CASSKGGGFEQYV.

The chain couples TRBV2 to TRBJ2-5; 7 bases map to TRBD1. V was clipped by 7 bases and J by 1 base; unmatched bases: 6. The CDR3 has 14 amino acids. CDR1 SNHLY and CDR2 FYNNEI come from the germline V gene. The CDR3 reads CASKAGTVQETQYF. CDR3 nucleotides: TGTGCCAGCAAAGCCGGGACAGTCCAAGAGACCCAGTACTTC.

The V and J genes are TRBV2 and TRBJ1-1; D may be TRBD1 (5 bases). Per germline, CDR1 SNHLY and CDR2 FYNNEI. Deletions cut 6 bases from V and 6 bases from J, with 17 bases between. The CDR3 consists of 14 residues. The CDR3 DNA sequence: TGTGCCAGCAGGGGACTCGAGGGAGCGTCTGAAGCTTTCTTT. Protein: CASRGLEGASEAFF.

This chain joins TRBV29-1 and TRBJ1-5, with D unresolved. V lost 3 bases, J lost 0 bases, and 9 bases lay in between. Germline V gene lookup returns CDR1 SQVTM and CDR2 ANQGSEA. The CDR3 loop spans 14 amino acids. The CDR3 here is CSVDVEYSNQPQHF. As DNA, the CDR3 is TGCAGCGTTGACGTAGAATATAGCAATCAGCCCCAGCATTTT.

The V and J genes are TRBV11-3 and TRBJ2-1; TRBD2 is a possible D gene (5 bases). Germline V gene lookup returns CDR1 SGHNT and CDR2 YENEEA. Trimming took off 0 bases at V and 3 bases at J, with 12 bases between the two ends. This CDR3 is built from 16 residues. CDR3 in amino acids: CASSLEGSGLYNEQFF. CDR3 in DNA: TGTGCCAGCAGCTTAGAGGGGAGTGGGCTCTACAATGAGCAGTTCTTC. Complete variable domain (other parts from reference TRBV11-3 and TRBJ2-1): EAGVVQSPRYKIIEKKQPVAFWCNPISGHNTLYWYLQNLGQGPELLIRYENEEAVDDSQLPKDRFSAERLKGVDSTLKIQPAELGDSAVYLCASSLEGSGLYNEQFFGPGTRLTVL.

This clone was seen a handful of times. This chain links TRBV2 with TRBJ1-5; D not certain. Per the germline V gene, CDR1 is SNHLY and CDR2 is FYNNEI. The CDR3 is 10 amino acids. The germline V and J ends were trimmed by 8 bases and 12 bases, with 11 bases remaining between them. DNA of the CDR3: TGTGCCAGCCGGGGTAAAAACCAGCATTTT. It yields the protein CASRGKNQHF.

The chain couples TRBV19 to TRBJ1-5; D unclear. The CDR3 covers 12 residues. With 5 bases removed from V and 5 bases from J, the gap between germline ends came to 7 bases. Germline V gene sequence: CDR1 LNHDA, CDR2 SQIVND (reference sequence). The CDR3 DNA sequence: TGTGCCAGTAGTTCCGTCGATCAGCCCCAGCATTTT. This sequence encodes CASSSVDQPQHF.

This clone showed up just a few times. An end of the junction does not agree with germline; a read error may underlie this. V and J are TRBV27 and TRBJ1-4; TRBD1 matches at 7 bases. This CDR3 spans 14 amino acids. Germline CDR1 and CDR2: MNHEY and SMNVEV (reference sequence). CDR3 residues: CASSRGSANERLFF. In DNA form, the CDR3 reads TGTGCCAGCAGCAGGGGGTCAGCTAATGAAAGACTGTTTTTT.

The chain carries TRBV4-2 and TRBJ2-3; TRBD2 matches 7 bases. The germline V gene encodes CDR1 LGHNA and CDR2 YNFKEQ. J lost 1 base, V lost 1 base, and 14 bases had no gene match. The CDR3 sequence is 19 residues long. CDR3 residues: CASSQATYILSGGTDTQYF. CDR3 in DNA: TGTGCCAGCAGCCAAGCGACCTATATACTAAGCGGGGGCACAGATACGCAGTATTTT.

This sequence joins TRBV5-1 and TRBJ1-1, with TRBD1 as a possible D gene (5 bases). The V end was cut by 2 bases, the J end by 8 bases, with 13 bases between. This CDR3 region has 13 residues. CDR1 is SGHRS and CDR2 is YFSETQ in the germline V gene. CDR3 nucleotides: TGCGCCAGCAGCTTTGCCGGGGGAACCGAAGCTTTCTTT. This codes for CASSFAGGTEAFF.

The chain couples TRBV10-3 to TRBJ1-1; maybe TRBD1 (5 bases). CDR1 and CDR2 (germline): ENHRY, SYGVKD. The length of the CDR3 is 13 residues. Trimming shortened V by 8 bases and J by 1 base, and 11 bases separated the two germline ends. The CDR3 nucleotides read TGTGCCATCGGGAACAGGACGAACACTGAAGCTTTCTTT. Its translation is CAIGNRTNTEAFF.

This clone was detected only a few times. V gene TRBV7-2 combines with J gene TRBJ2-7; tentatively, D is TRBD2 (5 bases). V was shortened by 8 bases and J by 6 bases, with 23 bases between the two germline ends. This CDR3 region has 15 residues. Germline V gives CDR1 SGHTA, CDR2 FQGNSA. This CDR3 is CASARYEGATLEQYF. CDR3 DNA sequence: TGTGCCAGCGCAAGGTACGAGGGCGCGACTCTCGAGCAGTACTTC.

The rearrangement uses TRBV7-8 and TRBJ1-1, with no clear D. In germline, CDR1 is SGHVS, CDR2 FQNEAQ. With 5 bases removed from V and 4 bases from J, the gap between germline ends came to 8 bases. The CDR3 contains 12 residues. Written as DNA, the CDR3 is TGTGCCAGCAGCCAGCACGGCACTGAAGCTTTCTTT. This encodes CASSQHGTEAFF.

The V call is TRBV4-3, the J call TRBJ2-1, with 12 positions matching TRBD2. From germline, CDR1 is LGHNA and CDR2 YSLEER. The CDR3 is made up of 15 amino acids. After removal of 1 base from V and 9 bases from J, the junction contained 4 bases not matched to a gene. The CDR3 reads CASSQGLAGDSEQFF. The CDR3 nucleotides read TGCGCCAGCAGCCAAGGACTAGCGGGAGATAGTGAGCAGTTCTTC.

The chain recombines TRBV6-5 with TRBJ2-7; D not resolved. Germline CDR1 MNHEY, CDR2 SVGAGI. V gave up 6 bases and J gave up 0 bases, with 12 bases separating them. This CDR3 comprises 14 residues. The CDR3, as DNA: TGTGCCAGCAGGATGCTACCGAGCTCCTACGAGCAGTACGTC. This translates into CASRMLPSSYEQYV.

The J gene is TRBJ2-7, the V gene TRBV10-3; TRBD1 aligns across 8 bases. V trimming: 0 bases; J trimming: 1 base; junction bases outside the gene matches: 5. Germline CDR1 ENHRY, CDR2 SYGVKD. The CDR3 extends over 16 amino acids. For the CDR3, the DNA is TGTGCCATCAGTGAGTCGACGGACAGGGTTTCCTACGAGCAGTACTTC. Amino acid sequence: CAISESTDRVSYEQYF.

The sample holds many counts of this clone. This rearrangement joins TRBV11-2 to TRBJ2-7; the D is unclear. The germline gives CDR1 SGHAT, CDR2 FQNNGV. The ends were cut back, 1 base at V and 3 bases at J, with 7 bases in the middle. The CDR3 extends over 13 amino acids. CDR3 DNA sequence: TGTGCCAGCAGCTTAGGGCGGCACTACGAGCAGTACGTC. Its protein product is CASSLGRHYEQYV.

This sequence joins TRBV19 and TRBJ1-2; D is undetermined. This CDR3 has 14 amino acids. The germline V gene has CDR1 LNHDA and CDR2 SQIVND (reference sequence). Trimming removed 3 bases at V and 2 bases at J, with 10 bases between. This chain's CDR3 is CASSMGPSNYGYTF. The DNA for the CDR3 is TGTGCCAGTAGTATGGGCCCATCAAACTATGGCTACACCTTC.

The table lists this clone with a count of one. CDR3 sequence reads: CASSLTWGQGAGNTIYF. The CDR3 region has the DNA TGTGCCAGCAGCCTCACATGGGGCCAGGGCGCTGGAAACACCATATATTTT. The chain combines TRBV7-9 with TRBJ1-3, with D possibly TRBD1 on 5 matching bases. This CDR3 contains 17 residues. Germline loops: CDR1 SEHNR, CDR2 FQNEAQ (reference sequence). V gave up 5 bases and J gave up 2 bases, with 19 bases separating them.

The genes are TRBV5-1 and TRBJ1-1; D gene uncertain. The germline V gene encodes CDR1 SGHRS and CDR2 YFSETQ. This CDR3 has 13 amino acids. V lost 7 bases to trimming and J lost 5 bases, with 15 bases between them. The CDR3, as DNA: TGCGCCAGCGCGAGGGATGGTAATACTGAAGCTTTCTTT. This translates into CASARDGNTEAFF.

Remarks on this clone: The same CDR3 arises from other DNA sequences in this sample as well. This chain connects TRBV6-5 to TRBJ2-5; TRBD2 agrees at 7 bases. This CDR3 is 13 amino acids long. CDR1 is MNHEY and CDR2 is SVGAGI in the germline V gene. J lost 2 bases, V lost 6 bases, and 3 bases had no gene match. CDR3 sequence (DNA): TGTGCCAGCAGGCCAGCGGGACAAGAGACCCAGTACTTC. Translation: CASRPAGQETQYF.

The chain carries TRBV5-4 and TRBJ2-3; 10 bases agree with TRBD1. J was trimmed by 3 bases and V by 5 bases; bases with no gene match: 6. The V gene's germline CDR1 is SGHNT and CDR2 YYREEE (reference sequence). The CDR3 has 15 residues. CDR3 region: CASSGTGAGTDTQYF. The CDR3 coding sequence is TGTGCCAGCAGTGGGACAGGGGCGGGGACAGATACGCAGTATTTT.

This rearrangement joins TRBV7-9 to TRBJ1-2; D ambiguous. Germline CDR1 reads SEHNR; CDR2 reads FQNEAQ (reference sequence). With 4 bases removed from V and 4 bases from J, the gap between germline ends came to 10 bases. The CDR3 runs to 13 residues. The CDR3 protein is CASSYAPPYGYTF. Written as DNA, the CDR3 is TGTGCCAGCAGCTACGCGCCGCCCTATGGCTACACCTTC.